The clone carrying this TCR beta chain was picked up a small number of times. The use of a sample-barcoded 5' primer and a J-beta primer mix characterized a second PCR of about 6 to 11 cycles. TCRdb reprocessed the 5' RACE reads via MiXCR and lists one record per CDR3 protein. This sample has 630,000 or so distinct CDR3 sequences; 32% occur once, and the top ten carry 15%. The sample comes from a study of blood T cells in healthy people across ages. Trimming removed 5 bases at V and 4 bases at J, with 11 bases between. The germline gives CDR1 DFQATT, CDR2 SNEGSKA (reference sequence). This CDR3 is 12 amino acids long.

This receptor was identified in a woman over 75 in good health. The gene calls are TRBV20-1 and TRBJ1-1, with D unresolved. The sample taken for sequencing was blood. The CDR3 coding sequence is TGCAGTGCTTGCCGGGGTTTCACTGAAGCTTTCTTT. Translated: CSACRGFTEAFF.